The clone carrying this T cell receptor beta chain was seen only once. This sample is part of a study of shared clonotypes between healthy human individuals. Profiled with immunoSEQ multiplex PCR; TCRdb holds only in-frame clones, not every one. This table has more than 400,000 clones, roughly 80% appearing once. This TCR was sampled from a woman between 40 and 50 years old in good health. Some clones in this sample may be carry-over from other donors' samples. Sample: PBMCs.

CDR3 coding DNA: TGTGCCACCGGGGGGAGCCAAGAGACCCAGTACTTC. The encoded protein is CATGGSQETQYF. The chain employs TRBV15 and TRBJ2-5; perhaps TRBD2 as D (6 bases). The CDR3 has 12 residues. Trimming took off 8 bases at V and 1 base at J, with 8 bases between the two ends. Germline lookup yields CDR1 LNHNV and CDR2 YYDKDF (reference sequence).